The rows below give T cell receptor beta chains drawn from one sample of a study of blood T cells in healthy people across ages. TCRdb re-called the 5' RACE reads through MiXCR, storing one row per CDR3 protein. The table has 800,000 to 1,000,000 distinct CDR3 sequences, around 48% seen once. The sample taken for sequencing was blood. Source of these receptors: a man aged 25-45 years in good health. Each CDR3 is given with its conserved first and last residue. A D gene is named only where the DNA matches it firmly. For some rows the clone size is stated as once, few or many, or as a class when expanded; others skip it.

>.|TRBV4-2|few|TRBJ1-2
CASSQEKGHHYGYTF
TGTGCCAGCAGCCAAGAAAAGGGGCACCACTATGGCTACACCTTC
>.|TRBV7-2|few|TRBJ1-5
CASSLLQGHQPQHF
TGTGCCAGCAGCTTACTCCAGGGGCATCAGCCCCAGCATTTT
>.|TRBV6-1|few|TRBJ2-6
CASSEYGSGANVLTF
TGTGCCAGCAGTGAATACGGGTCTGGGGCCAACGTCCTGACTTTC
>.|TRBV6-1|few|TRBJ1-6
CASSSTSPGTGLSPLHF
TGTGCCAGCAGCTCAACAAGCCCCGGGACCGGGCTTTCACCCCTCCACTTT
>TRBD1|TRBV7-2|.|TRBJ1-5
CASSYGTERSQPQHF
TGTGCCAGCAGCTATGGGACAGAGAGGAGTCAGCCCCAGCATTTT
>TRBD1|TRBV7-8|.|TRBJ2-5
CASSRPGQGYETQYF
TGTGCCAGCAGCCGTCCGGGACAGGGGTACGAGACCCAGTACTTC
>TRBD2|TRBV7-2|.|TRBJ2-1
CASSLASSGEEFF
TGTGCCAGCAGCTTAGCCTCTAGCGGGGAGGAGTTCTTC
>.|TRBV4-3|.|TRBJ2-2
CASSQGRDLNTGELFF
TGCGCCAGCAGCCAGGGACGGGACTTGAACACCGGGGAGCTGTTTTTT
>TRBD1|TRBV5-1|few|TRBJ2-7
CASAGQGYEQYF
TGCGCTAGCGCGGGACAGGGGTACGAGCAGTACTTC
>.|TRBV6-1|.|TRBJ2-1
CASSEGIGYNEQFF
TGTGCCAGCAGTGAAGGAATCGGGTACAATGAGCAGTTCTTC
>.|TRBV7-8|.|TRBJ2-7
CASSLEGRGDYNEQYF
TGTGCCAGCAGCTTAGAGGGGCGGGGAGACTACAATGAGCAGTACTTC
>TRBD1|TRBV7-2|.|TRBJ1-5
CASSLMDRGSQPQHF
TGTGCCAGCAGCTTAATGGACAGGGGGAGTCAGCCCCAGCATTTT
>TRBD1|TRBV7-2|.|TRBJ2-5
CASSRRQGRRRETQYF
TGTGCCAGCAGCCGGAGACAGGGAAGGAGGAGAGAGACCCAGTACTTC
>TRBD1|TRBV24-1|.|TRBJ2-5
CATSEETGGPQETQYF
TGTGCCACCAGTGAGGAGACAGGGGGTCCCCAAGAGACCCAGTACTTC
>.|TRBV3-1|.|TRBJ1-5
CASSQDGFGGQPQHF
TGTGCCAGCAGCCAAGATGGGTTCGGGGGCCAGCCCCAGCATTTT
>TRBD1|TRBV6-1|few|TRBJ2-7
CATSVGQAYEQYF
TGTGCCACTTCGGTGGGACAGGCCTACGAGCAGTACTTC
>.|TRBV3-1|.|TRBJ1-6
CASSQVGARGNSPLHF
TGTGCCAGCAGCCAGGTTGGGGCGCGGGGTAATTCACCCCTCCACTTT
>.|TRBV11-2|.|TRBJ2-7
CASSSDVDPFYEQYF
TGTGCCAGCAGCTCTGACGTAGACCCATTCTACGAGCAGTACTTC
>TRBD1|TRBV6-5|.|TRBJ1-1
CASSPPGGRSAEAFF
TGTGCCAGCAGTCCGCCAGGGGGTCGGAGCGCTGAAGCTTTCTTT
>.|TRBV20-1|.|TRBJ2-1
CSARGGTYYKNEQFF
TGCAGTGCTAGAGGGGGGACATACTACAAGAATGAGCAGTTCTTC
>TRBD1|TRBV28|.|TRBJ2-1
CASSTGQNNEQFF
TGTGCCAGCAGTACGGGACAGAATAACGAGCAGTTCTTC
>.|TRBV7-9|.|TRBJ1-1
CAGSGPMNTEAFF
TGTGCCGGCAGCGGTCCTATGAACACTGAAGCTTTCTTT
>.|TRBV5-1|many|TRBJ1-1
CASSLENRAVGNTEAFF
TGCGCCAGCAGCTTGGAGAACAGAGCTGTCGGGAACACTGAAGCTTTCTTT
>.|TRBV3-1|few|TRBJ1-1
CASSQDVVGTEAFF
TGTGCCAGCAGTCAAGACGTGGTCGGCACTGAAGCTTTCTTT
>TRBD1|TRBV6-2/TRBV6-3|.|TRBJ2-4
CASTRQGQNIQYF
TGTGCCAGCACCAGACAGGGCCAAAACATTCAGTACTTC
>TRBD1|TRBV27|.|TRBJ1-4
CASSYDRGTNEKLFF
TGTGCCAGCAGTTACGACAGGGGAACTAATGAAAAACTGTTTTTT
>TRBD1|TRBV27|many|TRBJ1-2
CASSLRPTGLGYTF
TGTGCCAGCAGTTTAAGGCCGACAGGGCTTGGCTACACCTTC
>TRBD2|TRBV4-1|few|TRBJ2-1
CASSLISTSGGANEQFF
TGCGCCAGCAGCCTCATATCCACTAGCGGGGGGGCCAATGAGCAGTTCTTC
>TRBD1|TRBV19|.|TRBJ1-5
CASSSDRDLRPQHF
TGTGCCAGTAGTTCAGACAGGGACCTGAGGCCCCAGCATTTT
>TRBD2|TRBV20-1|.|TRBJ2-5
CSAKASGGPQETQYF
TGCAGTGCTAAAGCTAGCGGGGGACCCCAAGAGACCCAGTACTTC
>.|TRBV4-1|.|TRBJ2-6
CASGQVSGANVLTF
TGCGCCAGCGGACAAGTCTCTGGGGCCAACGTCCTGACTTTC
>.|TRBV4-1|few|TRBJ2-3
CASTKSPGTRTDTQYF
TGCGCCAGCACCAAATCCCCCGGGACCCGCACAGATACGCAGTATTTT
>.|TRBV13|few|TRBJ2-7
CASSSPRRSSYEQYF
TGTGCCAGCAGCTCCCCCCGCAGGAGCTCCTACGAGCAGTACTTC
>TRBD1|TRBV5-1|few|TRBJ2-3
CASSLQGALTADTQYF
TGTGCCAGCAGTTTACAGGGGGCGCTTACCGCAGATACGCAGTATTTT
>TRBD2|TRBV7-9|few|TRBJ2-5
CASTPLAGGFQETQYF
TGTGCCAGCACCCCACTAGCGGGCGGATTCCAAGAGACCCAGTACTTC
>.|TRBV20-1|.|TRBJ2-1
CSAEGGGAGKGNEQFF
TGCAGTGCTGAGGGGGGCGGGGCGGGGAAGGGAAATGAGCAGTTCTTC